This TCR beta chain came from a study of cytomegalovirus exposure and HLA in healthy donors. The study, taken as a whole, reports: HLA alleles showed associations with fewer than 20,000 TCR beta sequences in a later analysis, at a 0.05 false discovery rate.

Concerning this clone itself: Its cognate antigen is unknown.

The CDR3 has 14 amino acids. Germline-derived CDR1 and CDR2 are SQVTM and ANQGSEA. Amplification used 60 Vbeta primers and 13 Jbeta primers. Generated by immunoSEQ multiplex PCR, the TCRdb table keeps only in-frame clones and is missing some. The sample includes about 210,000 clones, 75% to 80% seen only once; the top ten take about 2%. The V call is TRBV29-1, the J call TRBJ2-5; the match to TRBD2 covers 7 bases. The last part of the DNA fits TRBJ2-7 better; the J call may be wrong. The clonotype comes from a male donor in good health and CMV-seronegative. Sequencing was done on a sample of PBMCs. CDR3 in DNA: TGCAGCGTTGAAGATCGTTCTAGCGGCTACGAGCAGTACTTC. As protein: CSVEDRSSGYEQYF.